This TCR beta chain was observed in a study of blood T cell repertoires in COVID-19. Study context: The analysed material was cDNA or gDNA that came from T cells, B-cell-depleted T cells, or PBMCs.

Seattle participants joined during active infection and were tracked over time. Here immunoSEQ multiplex PCR was the method, and the copy in TCRdb shows in-frame clones only, minus some. The profile shows roughly 250,000 clones, roughly 80% of them singletons. This CDR3 region has 15 residues. The germline V gene encodes CDR1 MDHEN and CDR2 SYDVKM. V lost 3 bases, J lost 8 bases, and 9 bases stayed unmatched. The chain uses TRBV28 and TRBJ1-4, with 7 bases that match TRBD1. The TCR was taken from an older person with COVID-19, enrolled during active disease. Sequencing was done on a sample of peripheral blood. For the CDR3, the DNA is TGTGCCAGCAGTTTCCTCGGACAGGAAGGAGAAAAACTGTTTTTT. Translating it yields CASSFLGQEGEKLFF. Combining the CDR3 with reference TRBV28 and TRBJ1-4 gives the whole variable domain DVKVTQSSRYLVKRTGEKVFLECVQDMDHENMFWYRQDPGLGLRLIYFSYDVKMKEKGDIPEGYSVSREKKERFSLILESASTNQTSMYLCASSFLGQEGEKLFFGSGTQLSVL.